These 32 T cell receptor beta chains came from one sample sequenced in a study of tumor and adjacent non-tumor tissue in lung cancer. The library came from three nested PCR rounds adapted from ARM-PCR protocols. Using its own MiXCR run on the multiplex PCR reads, TCRdb lists one record per CDR3 protein. The profile shows about 120,000 distinct CDR3 sequences, about 66% of them singletons. This sample's RNA came from whole unsorted tissue. Material for sequencing was lung tumor tissue. These receptors came from a man younger than 40 with non-small cell lung cancer.

The chain recombines TRBV1 with TRBJ1-1; the table's D call TRBD1 went unverified against the DNA. TRBV1 is a pseudogene. CDR3 length: 17 residues. The CDR3 sequence: CISSQDPAFSGGDQAFF. The DNA for the CDR3 is TGCATCAGCAGCCAAGATCCGGCATTCTCCGGCGGGGACCAAGCTTTCTTT.

Remarks on this clonotype: A much larger clone differs from this one at a single base, so this may be a read error. The chain couples TRBV7-8 to TRBJ1-1, with D tentatively TRBD1 (5 bases). Germline V gives CDR1 SGHVS, CDR2 FQNEAQ. CDR3 size: 14 residues. V was cut by 9 bases and J by 5 bases, with 19 bases left in between. CDR3 residues: CARSPGGPGTEAFF. For the CDR3, the DNA is TGTGCCAGGAGCCCGGGGGGTCCTGGGACTGAAGCTTTCTTT.

For this clonotype: A read error may be the cause here, since a much bigger clone is one base away. The V and J genes are TRBV20-1 and TRBJ2-3; D is possibly TRBD1 or TRBD2 (5 bases each). The CDR3 is made up of 18 amino acids. The V gene lost 0 bases and the J gene lost 4 bases, with 23 bases spanning the gap. Looked up from germline, CDR1 is DFQATT and CDR2 is SNEGSKA (reference sequence). The CDR3 DNA is TGCAGTGCTAGAGACCATACTCCGACGGGGACCACCGCAGATACGCAGTATTTT. Residues: CSARDHTPTGTTADTQYF.

With respect to this clonotype: One end of the junction varies from germline; a read error may be responsible. The rearrangement uses TRBV5-6 and TRBJ1-2; D may be TRBD1 (5 bases). The CDR3 consists of 15 residues. Germline lookup yields CDR1 SGHDT and CDR2 YYEEEE. CDR3 loop: CACSLGGAQPWGYTF. The CDR3 DNA sequence: TGTGCCTGCAGCTTAGGAGGGGCCCAACCCTGGGGCTACACCTTC.

This clonotype was seen repeatedly, ten times or more. This rearrangement joins TRBV6-5 to TRBJ2-5, with TRBD1 matching 9 bases. This CDR3 is 13 amino acids long. V was pared by 4 bases and J by 4 bases, with 1 base of the junction left unmatched. Germline V gives CDR1 MNHEY, CDR2 SVGAGI. CDR3 in DNA: TGTGCCAGCAGTTCGGACAGGGGAGAGACCCAGTACTTC. This gives the protein CASSSDRGETQYF.

With respect to this clonotype: This may come from a read error, since a much larger clone is one base off. The rearrangement links TRBV12-3 or TRBV12-4 to TRBJ1-6, with D uncertain. CDR3 size: 13 residues. CDR3 protein: CTSSRTGDSPLHF. For the CDR3, the DNA is TGTACCAGCAGCCGGACGGGAGATTCACCCCTCCACTTT.

The J gene is TRBJ1-2, the V gene TRBV5-4; 11 bases match TRBD1. Germline trimming cut 5 bases from V and 4 bases from J; bases unmatched to any gene: 7. The length of the CDR3 is 15 residues. Germline CDR1 is SGHNT and CDR2 is YYREEE (reference sequence). The DNA for the CDR3 is TGTGCCAGCAGGCCTAGGACAGGGGGCGGCTATGGCTACACCTTC. It translates to CASRPRTGGGYGYTF.

As for this clonotype: This may be a read error: a much more frequent sequence differs by one nucleotide. The rearrangement links TRBV29-1 to TRBJ2-5, with 10 bases identical to TRBD1. This CDR3 contains 15 residues. CDR1 and CDR2 from the germline V gene are SQVTM and ANQGSEA. The CDR3 loop reads CSVEDLHGTGEIQYF. The CDR3 DNA follows: TGCAGCGTTGAAGATCTTCATGGGACAGGGGAGATCCAGTACTTC.

Concerning this clonotype itself: The CDR3 does not end in the conserved phenylalanine or tryptophan, so this is likely a read error. CDR3 sequence: CVSSLGTGSLEQYL. DNA for the CDR3: TGTGTCAGCAGTTTAGGGACAGGGAGTCTCGAGCAGTACTTG. The J gene is TRBJ2-7, the V gene TRBV12-3 or TRBV12-4, with 9 bases identical to TRBD1. The CDR3 is 14 residues long.

The sample holds many counts of this clonotype. V is TRBV14 and J is TRBJ2-3; 7 nucleotides line up with TRBD2. This CDR3 is 14 amino acids long. With 3 bases clipped from V and 10 bases from J, the junction kept 10 bases outside the gene matches. Germline lookup yields CDR1 SGHDN and CDR2 FVKESK. The CDR3 region has the DNA TGTGCCAGCAGCCACAACCGGGGGGTTAAAGCGCAGTATTTT. It translates to CASSHNRGVKAQYF.

In this sample, this clonotype turned up once. V is TRBV7-2 and J is TRBJ2-5; D is unclear. CDR1 and CDR2 from the germline V gene are SGHTA and FQGNSA. This CDR3 region has 14 residues. V dropped 3 bases and J dropped 5 bases, with 13 bases sitting between them. This CDR3 reads CASSFPDDRETQYF. CDR3 in DNA: TGTGCCAGCAGCTTCCCTGATGATCGGGAGACCCAGTACTTC.

To note about this clonotype: Possible read error: a much larger clone is one base away. This sequence joins TRBV12-3 or TRBV12-4 and TRBJ2-7; TRBD1 matches 7 bases. The CDR3 is 13 amino acids. CDR3 sequence reads: CAISKTGPTEQYF. The CDR3 nucleotides are TGTGCCATCAGTAAGACAGGGCCGACGGAGCAGTACTTC.

As to this clonotype: An end of the junction differs from the germline gene, which may be a read error. The chain carries TRBV10-3 and TRBJ2-3; no clear D. The CDR3 has 13 residues. Germline V gives CDR1 ENHRY, CDR2 SYGVKD. Here the CDR3 reads CPITGGGTDTQYF. CDR3 DNA sequence: TGTCCCATCACTGGCGGAGGCACAGATACGCAGTATTTT.

The CDR3 coding sequence is TGTGCTGGCGGCCATAACGGCTACACCTTC. This codes for CAGGHNGYTF. The chain uses TRBV6-5 and TRBJ1-2; D gene unclear. CDR3 length equals 10 residues. Germline CDR1 reads MNHEY; CDR2 reads SVGAGI.

This clonotype was found many times. The chain employs TRBV11-3 and TRBJ2-5, with D possibly TRBD1 on 5 matching bases. V lost 4 bases, J lost 3 bases, and 9 bases lay in between. The V gene's germline CDR1 is SGHNT and CDR2 YENEEA. The CDR3 sequence is 13 residues long. The CDR3 is CASSWAREETQYF. The CDR3 nucleotides read TGTGCCAGCAGCTGGGCCAGGGAAGAGACCCAGTACTTC.

Worth noting for this clonotype: One base away lies a much larger clone, so this may be a sequencing read error. The V gene is TRBV12-3 or TRBV12-4, the J gene TRBJ2-5; 7 bases map to TRBD2. CDR3 length equals 13 residues. Losses at the gene ends were 7 bases for V and 0 bases for J; bases not matched to a gene: 2. The CDR3: CASTGRYQETQYF. The CDR3 nucleotides read TGTGCCAGCACCGGGAGGTACCAAGAGACCCAGTACTTC.

The rearrangement uses TRBV4-2 and TRBJ2-7, with no clear D. Germline V lookup: CDR1 LGHNA, CDR2 YNFKEQ. This CDR3 contains 15 residues. V lost 1 base to trimming and J lost 0 bases, with 10 bases between them. CDR3 sequence: CASSQAASSSYEQYF. CDR3 DNA sequence: TGTGCCAGCAGCCAAGCGGCCAGTTCCTCCTACGAGCAGTACTTC.

About this clonotype itself: This may come from a read error, since a much larger clone is one base off. The rearrangement uses TRBV6-1 and TRBJ2-7; D might be TRBD2 (7 bases). The V and J ends lost 8 bases and 4 bases respectively, with 21 bases between them. The CDR3 sequence is 15 residues long. The germline CDR1 and CDR2 sequences are MNHNS and SASEGT. The CDR3, as DNA: TGTGCCAGCTGGAGGGGGGGACCTAAGCCGTACGAGCAGTACTTC. Translating gives CASWRGGPKPYEQYF.

As concerns this clonotype: Germline is not matched at one junction end, which may reflect a read error. J is TRBJ2-2 and V is TRBV6-5, with a tentative D call TRBD2 (5 bases). The CDR3 is 13 residues long. Looked up from germline, CDR1 is MNHEY and CDR2 is SVGAGI. CDR3 region: CISSTPNPGELFF. The CDR3 DNA reads TGTATCAGCAGTACCCCCAACCCCGGGGAGCTATTTTTT.

To note about this clonotype: At one of its ends the junction is not consistent with the germline gene, which may arise from a read error. The chain links TRBV20-1 to TRBJ1-3, with D hard to call. The CDR3 has 14 residues. Germline V gene sequence: CDR1 DFQATT, CDR2 SNEGSKA (reference sequence). CDR3 nucleotides: TGCGGTGCTTACCGGCTCTACTCTGGAAACACCATATATTTT. Translation gives CGAYRLYSGNTIYF.

A word on this clonotype: Sequence at one end of the junction differs from germline and may be a read error. The chain uses TRBV29-1 and TRBJ2-2; D is undetermined. The CDR3 loop spans 14 amino acids. Germline values: CDR1 SQVTM, CDR2 ANQGSEA. CDR3 sequence: CRVEESSNTGELFF. The CDR3, as DNA: TGCAGAGTTGAAGAGTCCTCGAACACCGGGGAGCTGTTTTTT.

Comment on this clonotype: A much larger clone lies a single base off, so this may be a read error. The chain joins TRBV24-1 to TRBJ2-3; a weak D match, TRBD2 (5 bases). V dropped 11 bases and J dropped 4 bases, with 9 bases sitting between them. Germline loops: CDR1 KGHDR, CDR2 SFDVKD. This CDR3 comprises 11 residues. The CDR3 DNA is TGTGCCAGCGGGTATGCAGATACGCAGTATTTT. Amino acid sequence: CASGYADTQYF.

This clonotype has more than one count but fewer than ten. The J gene is TRBJ1-3, the V gene TRBV12-3 or TRBV12-4; tentative D call: TRBD1 (5 bases). The CDR3 has 15 amino acids. The V end lost 7 bases, the J end lost 4 bases, and 17 bases lay between the germline ends. The CDR3 DNA sequence: TGTGCCAGCACCAAACAGGCCTTACAGGGAAACACCATATATTTT. The encoded protein is CASTKQALQGNTIYF.

Concerning this clonotype itself: A read error may account for a junction end that differs from germline. This chain connects TRBV6-1 to TRBJ1-1, with 9 positions matching TRBD1. CDR1 is MNHNS, CDR2 SASEGT, per germline. The CDR3 is 15 amino acids. In nucleotides, the CDR3 is TGTTCCAGCAGTCCGCGGACAGGGGTGGATACTGAAGTTTTCTTT. Translation: CSSSPRTGVDTEVFF.

Turning to this clonotype: It may be a read error: a sequence one base away is much more abundant. The CDR3 region is CSSRVASGGENTQYF. CDR3 DNA: TGCAGTTCTAGAGTGGCAAGCGGGGGGGAAAATACGCAGTATTTT. The chain employs TRBV20-1 and TRBJ2-3, with 10 positions matching TRBD2. This CDR3 has 15 residues. The germline V gene has CDR1 DFQATT and CDR2 SNEGSKA (reference sequence).

As regards this clonotype: An end of the junction differs from the germline gene, which may be a read error. CDR3: CASSYPIAEKSSYNEHFF. CDR3 nucleotide sequence: TGTGCCAGCAGTTACCCCATAGCGGAGAAGAGCTCTTACAATGAGCACTTCTTC. The rearrangement joins TRBV28 to TRBJ2-1; D might be TRBD2 (6 bases). The CDR3 runs 18 residues. Germline CDR1 MDHEN, CDR2 SYDVKM.

The V and J genes are TRBV7-2 and TRBJ1-6; 8 nucleotides align to TRBD1. In germline, CDR1 is SGHTA, CDR2 FQGNSA. V was pared by 5 bases and J by 9 bases, with 9 bases of the junction left unmatched. This CDR3 has 15 residues. CDR3: CASSNPTGETSPLHF. The DNA of the CDR3 is TGTGCCAGCAGCAACCCGACAGGGGAGACTTCACCCCTCCACTTT.

In this sample, this clonotype turned up a few times. A much larger clone differs from this one at a single base, so this may be a read error. V gene TRBV6-1 combines with J gene TRBJ2-1; 9 bases are shared with TRBD2. The CDR3 sequence is 15 residues long. Per germline, CDR1 MNHNS and CDR2 SASEGT. CDR3 nucleotide sequence: TGTACCAGCAGTGAACTAGCGGGCTCCTACAATGAGCAGTTCTTC. It codes for CTSSELAGSYNEQFF.

Of note for this clonotype: The junction differs from germline at one of its ends, possibly a read error. The gene calls are TRBV18 and TRBJ2-2; TRBD2 might be the D (6 bases). The CDR3 is made up of 14 amino acids. Germline V gene sequence: CDR1 KGHSH, CDR2 LQKENI. CDR3 sequence reads: CASSRGTNTGELFF. CDR3 bases: TGTGCCAGCTCACGCGGGACCAACACCGGGGAGCTCTTTTTT.

V is TRBV5-1 and J is TRBJ2-1; D is uncertain. V was cut by 0 bases and J by 6 bases, with 4 bases left in between. CDR1 and CDR2 from the germline V gene are SGHRS and YFSETQ. The CDR3 extends over 12 amino acids. The CDR3 coding sequence is TGCGCCAGCAGCTTGGAGGGCAATGAGCAGTTCTTC. Translating it yields CASSLEGNEQFF.

Comments on this clonotype: Since the CDR3 does not end with the conserved phenylalanine or tryptophan, this likely comes from a read error. The chain uses TRBV20-1 and TRBJ2-7; 9 positions agree with TRBD2. CDR1 is DFQATT, CDR2 SNEGSKA, per germline (reference sequence). The CDR3 runs to 13 residues. This chain's CDR3 is CSVGGRAKYEQYS. CDR3 nucleotides: TGTAGTGTAGGCGGGAGGGCCAAATACGAGCAGTACTCC.

Comment on this clonotype: This could be a read error, since a much larger clone is one nucleotide away. This sequence joins TRBV20-1 and TRBJ1-1; TRBD1 might be the D (6 bases). Trimming took off 5 bases at V and 5 bases at J, with 15 bases between the two ends. Per germline, CDR1 DFQATT and CDR2 SNEGSKA (reference sequence). The CDR3 is 13 residues long. Written as DNA, the CDR3 is TGCAGTGCTTACGGACAGAGGAAAACTGAAGCTTTCTTT. This sequence encodes CSAYGQRKTEAFF.